One sample yielded the 9 T cell receptor beta chains listed below, sequenced in a study of a mutant IDH1 vaccine in newly diagnosed glioma. The sample's time point: baseline, week 1 (first vaccination visit). Treatment reported: pre-vaccination baseline after standard-of-care therapy. Generated by immunoSEQ multiplex PCR, the TCRdb table keeps only in-frame clones and is missing some. This table has approximately 70,000 clones, approximately 86% appearing once. The sample consisted of PBMCs, taken from a glioma patient treated with radiotherapy, temozolomide or both. These receptors were taken from a man in his thirties or forties with glioma.

The chain couples TRBV16 to TRBJ2-5; 10 bases are a match to TRBD2. The CDR3 consists of 18 residues. Trimming took 0 bases from V and 2 from J; bases not matched to a gene: 9. Germline CDR1 is KGHSY and CDR2 is FQNENV. The CDR3: CASSQSSLLAGEQETQYF. DNA of the CDR3: TGTGCCAGCAGCCAATCGAGTCTCCTAGCGGGGGAACAAGAGACCCAGTACTTC.

The chain recombines TRBV19 with TRBJ1-4; D is perhaps TRBD1 (6 bases). CDR3 size: 16 residues. Germline assignment: CDR1 LNHDA and CDR2 SQIVND (reference sequence). V was cut by 8 bases and J by 0 bases, with 16 bases left in between. The CDR3 here is CASGSGVWATNEKLFF. CDR3 DNA sequence: TGTGCCAGTGGATCAGGGGTATGGGCAACTAATGAAAAACTGTTTTTT. Based on the CDR3 plus reference TRBV19 and TRBJ1-4, the full variable domain is DGGITQSPKYLFRKEGQNVTLSCEQNLNHDAMYWYRQDPGQGLRLIYYSQIVNDFQKGDIAEGYSVSREKKESFPLTVTSAQKNPTAFYLCASGSGVWATNEKLFFGSGTQLSVL.

The chain combines TRBV2 with TRBJ1-5; D is unresolved. Germline V gives CDR1 SNHLY, CDR2 FYNNEI. The length of the CDR3 is 13 residues. Trimming cost V 6 bases and J 5 bases, with 11 bases left between them. For the CDR3, the DNA is TGTGCCAGCAGGGAGACTGGTGATCAGCCCCAGCATTTT. It encodes CASRETGDQPQHF.

Regarding this clone: Mismatch with germline at one junction end may stem from a read error. The J gene is TRBJ1-2, the V gene TRBV30; D unclear. CDR1 GTSNPN and CDR2 SVGIG come from the germline V gene (reference sequence). The CDR3 runs to 12 residues. For the CDR3, the DNA is TGTGCCTGGAGTGTCCAGTACTATGGCCACACCTTC. Translated: CAWSVQYYGHTF.

The chain employs TRBV30 and TRBJ1-4; 9 positions match TRBD1. Per germline, CDR1 GTSNPN and CDR2 SVGIG (reference sequence). This CDR3 comprises 15 residues. The V and J ends lost 0 bases and 2 bases, in that order; junction bases with no gene match: 1. CDR3 sequence reads: CAWSVTGGTNEKLFF. CDR3 coding DNA: TGTGCCTGGAGTGTAACAGGGGGCACTAATGAAAAACTGTTTTTT.

The V call is TRBV5-1, the J call TRBJ1-4; 8 nucleotides align to TRBD1. Germline CDR1 reads SGHRS; CDR2 reads YFSETQ. This CDR3 region has 14 residues. V was pared by 0 bases and J by 8 bases, with 3 bases of the junction left unmatched. The chain's CDR3 is CASSLGQGREKLFF. CDR3 nucleotides: TGCGCCAGCAGCTTGGGACAGGGGAGAGAAAAACTGTTTTTT.

CDR3 sequence (DNA): TGTGCCAGCGGAGGGACAAATCAGCCCCAGCATTTT. It yields the protein CASGGTNQPQHF. V usage is TRBV2 and J usage is TRBJ1-5; D is possibly TRBD1 (6 bases). V was trimmed by 8 bases and J by 4 bases, leaving 9 bases between them. Germline CDR1 reads SNHLY; CDR2 reads FYNNEI. CDR3 length equals 12 residues. Full variable domain (rest looked up from reference TRBV2 and TRBJ1-5): EPEVTQTPSHQVTQMGQEVILRCVPISNHLYFYWYRQILGQKVEFLVSFYNNEISEKSEIFDDQFSVERPDGSNFTLKIRSTKLEDSAMYFCASGGTNQPQHFGDGTRLSIL.

The chain joins TRBV5-4 to TRBJ1-1, with D maybe TRBD1 (5 bases). The CDR3 is 14 amino acids. V was trimmed by 3 bases and J by 0 bases, leaving 9 bases between them. From germline, CDR1 is SGHNT and CDR2 YYREEE (reference sequence). The CDR3 nucleotides are TGTGCCAGCAGCTGGGGGGGTGTGAACACTGAAGCTTTCTTT. Its protein is CASSWGGVNTEAFF. The whole variable domain, remainder taken from reference TRBV5-4 and TRBJ1-1, is ETGVTQSPTHLIKTRGQQVTLRCSSQSGHNTVSWYQQALGQGPQFIFQYYREEENGRGNFPPRFSGLQFPNYSSELNVNALELDDSALYLCASSWGGVNTEAFFGQGTRLTVV.

The J gene is TRBJ2-3, the V gene TRBV10-2; TRBD2 agrees at 14 bases. The trim removed 5 bases at V and 2 bases at J, leaving 3 bases unmatched. The CDR3 totals 16 residues. Germline loops: CDR1 WSHSY, CDR2 SAAADI. The CDR3 DNA is TGCGCCAGCAGTAGGACTAGCGGGGGGAACACAGATACGCAGTATTTT. Residues: CASSRTSGGNTDTQYF.